Each of the 20 T cell receptor beta chains below was sequenced from the same sample in a study of T cells in Graves' hyperthyroidism and ophthalmopathy. TCR beta CDR3 region amplification was performed from RNA transcripts. HTBI primers were employed in a first-round RT-PCR of the TCR CDR3. TCRdb recomputed calls from the multiplex PCR reads with MiXCR, one row per CDR3 protein. This table has fewer than 850,000 distinct CDR3 sequences, around a sixth appearing once. The sample taken for sequencing was blood. All receptors derive from a man aged 50-60 years with Graves' hyperthyroidism.

This clonotype has a count of ten or more. This chain's CDR3 is CASSYGTGVNQPQHF. DNA of the CDR3: TGTGCCAGCAGTTACGGGACGGGGGTTAATCAGCCCCAGCATTTT. This chain connects TRBV6-6 to TRBJ1-5; tentative D call: TRBD1 (5 bases). Germline V gene lookup returns CDR1 MNHNY and CDR2 SVGAGI (reference sequence). Trimming took 2 bases from V and 4 from J, leaving 12 bases between them. This CDR3 has 15 amino acids.

The chain uses TRBV9 and TRBJ2-7, with a weak D call TRBD2 (5 bases). This CDR3 comprises 15 residues. Germline values: CDR1 SGDLS, CDR2 YYNGEE. V lost 7 bases and J lost 0, with 17 bases in between. The CDR3: CASGEGPASSYEQYF. Written as DNA, the CDR3 is TGTGCCAGCGGCGAGGGCCCGGCGAGCTCCTACGAGCAGTACTTC.

This clonotype appeared a few times. This chain joins TRBV5-1 and TRBJ1-4, with 10 bases aligning to TRBD1. Per germline, CDR1 SGHRS and CDR2 YFSETQ. CDR3 length: 15 amino acids. J gave up 6 bases and V 4 bases, and 6 bases lay outside the gene matches. The CDR3 nucleotides are TGCGCCAGCAGCGACCCCGGGACAGGGGATGAAAAACTGTTTTTT. The encoded protein is CASSDPGTGDEKLFF. The whole variable domain, filled in from reference TRBV5-1 and TRBJ1-4, reads KAGVTQTPRYLIKTRGQQVTLSCSPISGHRSVSWYQQTPGQGLQFLFEYFSETQRNKGNFPGRFSGRQFSNSRSEMNVSTLELGDSALYLCASSDPGTGDEKLFFGSGTQLSVL.

V usage is TRBV7-9 and J usage is TRBJ2-3; TRBD1 matches at 8 bases. CDR1 is SEHNR and CDR2 is FQNEAQ in the germline V gene (reference sequence). Unmatched junction bases numbered 4, after V lost 2 bases and J lost 0 bases. The CDR3 runs 16 residues. The CDR3: CASSLLTGDSTDTQYF. Here the CDR3 DNA reads TGTGCCAGCAGCTTACTGACAGGGGATAGCACAGATACGCAGTATTTT.

This chain uses TRBV6-2 or TRBV6-3 with TRBJ1-1; unclear D gene. CDR1 MNHEY and CDR2 SVGEGT come from the germline V gene. The CDR3 runs 15 residues. Trimming took off 6 bases at V and 2 bases at J, with 16 bases between the two ends. Here the CDR3 DNA reads TGTGCCAGCAGGATAATAGGGAGAGAAAACACTGAAGCTTTCTTT. Protein: CASRIIGRENTEAFF.

This clonotype was recorded many times. V is TRBV12-3 or TRBV12-4 and J is TRBJ1-5, with D uncertain. Deletions cut 4 bases from V and 5 bases from J, with 6 bases between. The CDR3 spans 12 residues. The CDR3 nucleotides read TGTGCCAGCAGTTCGCTTGATCAGCCCCAGCATTTT. It encodes CASSSLDQPQHF.

There are many counts of this clonotype. The chain has TRBV7-8 and TRBJ2-1, with TRBD2 identical over 7 bases. V was pared by 1 base and J by 2 bases, with 2 bases of the junction left unmatched. CDR1 SGHVS and CDR2 FQNEAQ come from the germline V gene. The CDR3 sequence is 15 residues long. CDR3 amino acids: CASSLEAGAYNEQFF. In DNA, the CDR3 is TGTGCCAGCAGCTTAGAGGCGGGAGCCTACAATGAGCAGTTCTTC. The entire variable domain, with the rest obtained from reference TRBV7-8 and TRBJ2-1, is as follows: GAGVSQSPRYKVAKRGQDVALRCDPISGHVSLFWYQQALGQGPEFLTYFQNEAQLDKSGLPSDRFFAERPEGSVSTLKIQRTQQEDSAVYLCASSLEAGAYNEQFFGPGTRLTVL.

In this sample, this clonotype turned up many times. The rearrangement joins TRBV19 to TRBJ1-5; 7 nucleotides match TRBD1. After removal of 7 bases from V and 4 bases from J, the junction contained 4 bases not matched to a gene. The germline gives CDR1 LNHDA, CDR2 SQIVND (reference sequence). The CDR3 runs 13 residues. CDR3 nucleotide sequence: TGTGCCAGTACCCAACAGGGGAATCAGCCCCAGCATTTT. Encoded protein: CASTQQGNQPQHF.

This clonotype was seen ten or more times. The rearrangement uses TRBV2 and TRBJ2-1; 7 bases are shared with TRBD2. This CDR3 is built from 14 residues. V was clipped by 5 bases and J by 0 bases; unmatched bases: 1. Germline values: CDR1 SNHLY, CDR2 FYNNEI. CDR3 nucleotides: TGTGCCAGCAGTACTAGCGTCTCCTACAATGAGCAGTTCTTC. It specifies CASSTSVSYNEQFF. The complete variable domain, with remaining parts taken from reference TRBV2 and TRBJ2-1, reads EPEVTQTPSHQVTQMGQEVILRCVPISNHLYFYWYRQILGQKVEFLVSFYNNEISEKSEIFDDQFSVERPDGSNFTLKIRSTKLEDSAMYFCASSTSVSYNEQFFGPGTRLTVL.

There are a few counts of this clonotype. The V gene is TRBV27, the J gene TRBJ2-7; 10 nucleotides match TRBD2. Germline values: CDR1 MNHEY, CDR2 SMNVEV (reference sequence). CDR3 size: 16 residues. V dropped 5 bases and J dropped 0; count of bases not matched to a gene: 7. CDR3 nucleotides: TGTGCCAGCAGTCCCCGACTAGCGGGCCGCTCCTACGAGCAGTACTTC. Translation: CASSPRLAGRSYEQYF.

This clonotype was seen a handful of times. A much larger clonotype is one base distant, so this may be a read error. The chain uses TRBV12-3 or TRBV12-4 and TRBJ2-5; TRBD2 matches at 7 bases. This CDR3 comprises 12 residues. The CDR3 is CASRPGGEAQYF. The DNA for the CDR3 is TGTGCCAGCAGGCCGGGAGGAGAGGCCCAGTACTTC.

The chain links TRBV6-5 to TRBJ2-1, with D tentatively TRBD2 (6 bases). Trimming shortened V by 2 bases and J by 6 bases, and 14 bases separated the two germline ends. Germline V gives CDR1 MNHEY, CDR2 SVGAGI. This CDR3 has 15 residues. For the CDR3, the DNA is TGTGCCAGCAGTTACACTTCGACTAGGCTCAATGAGCAGTTCTTC. Translating it yields CASSYTSTRLNEQFF.

This clonotype was observed a few times. This chain connects TRBV6-2 or TRBV6-3 to TRBJ1-2; D is undetermined. The CDR3 is 13 residues long. Germline loops: CDR1 MNHEY, CDR2 SVGEGT. Trimming cost V 8 bases and J 6 bases, with 16 bases left between them. CDR3 region: CASQGDELDGYTF. In DNA, the CDR3 is TGTGCCAGCCAAGGAGACGAGCTTGATGGCTACACCTTC.

This clonotype has at least ten counts. The V and J genes are TRBV6-5 and TRBJ1-1, with no clear D. Germline lookup yields CDR1 MNHEY and CDR2 SVGAGI. V was trimmed by 0 bases and J by 1 base, leaving 15 bases between them. CDR3 length equals 17 residues. The CDR3 nucleotides read TGTGCCAGCAGTTACTCTCTCACCTGGGCAGCGAACACTGAAGCTTTCTTT. It translates to CASSYSLTWAANTEAFF.

The chain has TRBV6-1 and TRBJ2-1, with TRBD1 matching 10 bases. The V gene end was trimmed by 6 bases and the J gene end by 4 bases; junction bases not matched to a gene: 9. CDR3 length equals 16 residues. Germline CDR1 reads MNHNS; CDR2 reads SASEGT. The DNA for the CDR3 is TGTGCCAGCAGGGCCCCGGGACAGGGGATGTACAATGAGCAGTTCTTC. Amino acid sequence: CASRAPGQGMYNEQFF.

This clonotype was found a few times. The chain uses TRBV6-1 and TRBJ1-2; D unresolved. Germline V CDR1 and CDR2: MNHNS, SASEGT. Trimming took off 6 bases at V and 3 bases at J, with 11 bases between the two ends. The CDR3 runs 13 residues. CDR3 DNA: TGTGCCAGCAGCCCCGACTTTTACTATGGCTACACCTTC. Protein product: CASSPDFYYGYTF.

In DNA, the CDR3 is TGTGCCATCAAAGACAGGCACACTGAAGCTTTCTTT. Its protein product is CAIKDRHTEAFF. This chain uses TRBV10-3 with TRBJ1-1; a weak D match, TRBD1 (6 bases). The CDR3 has 12 residues. CDR1 is ENHRY, CDR2 SYGVKD, per germline. V was clipped by 7 bases and J by 3 bases, with 9 bases between them.

V gene TRBV5-1 combines with J gene TRBJ1-1, with D possibly TRBD1 on 5 matching bases. CDR1 and CDR2 from the germline V gene are SGHRS and YFSETQ. CDR3 size: 14 residues. V was cut by 6 bases and J by 11 bases, with 23 bases left in between. The CDR3 coding sequence is TGCGCCAGCACACCCGAAGGGGCCGCCGGTGGGGCTTTCTTT. Translation: CASTPEGAAGGAFF.

This clonotype was counted at least ten times. This sequence joins TRBV28 and TRBJ2-3; 7 bases line up with TRBD2. This CDR3 is built from 14 residues. Trimming took 10 bases from V and 1 from J; bases not matched to a gene: 8. The V gene's germline CDR1 is MDHEN and CDR2 SYDVKM. CDR3 region: CATGIAGGTDTQYF. DNA for the CDR3: TGTGCCACCGGTATAGCGGGTGGCACAGATACGCAGTATTTT.

Regarding this clonotype: This may be a read error, as it is one base from a much larger clone. The gene calls are TRBV20-1 and TRBJ2-7, with 7 bases lining up with TRBD2. The CDR3 loop spans 13 amino acids. Germline loops: CDR1 DFQATT, CDR2 SNEGSKA (reference sequence). The CDR3 loop is CSARALAAYEKYF. DNA for the CDR3: TGCAGTGCTAGAGCCCTAGCGGCCTACGAGAAGTACTTC.